This T cell receptor (beta chain) was sequenced for a study of vaccination and CD4 T cells after COVID-19. As for this clonotype: Its antigen is still unknown.

Treatment: approximately nine-day PBMC culture with coronavirus spike peptide pools or control peptides (ViraFEST assay). Cultured CD4+ T cell DNA underwent sequencing with the Oncomine TCR Beta short-read assay. From the PCR reads, TCRdb called clonotypes with MiXCR, one entry per CDR3 protein. Among some 22,000 distinct CDR3 sequences, roughly 65% were seen once, and the ten largest hold less than 25%. From germline, CDR1 is SGHAT and CDR2 FQNNGV. CDR3 size: 19 residues. V was shortened by 5 bases and J by 1 base, with 26 bases between the two germline ends. The chain couples TRBV11-2 to TRBJ1-2, with D possibly matching TRBD1 (6 bases). The material sequenced was CD4+ T cells from blood, cultured in vitro, taken after SARS-CoV-2 vaccination. The clonotype comes from a human donor who received a COVID-19 vaccine. The CDR3 nucleotides read TGTGCCAGCAGCCCCCATCGCGCAGGGGAGGCGGGTAATAACTATGGCTACACCTTC. Translated, it gives CASSPHRAGEAGNNYGYTF. The variable domain in full, completed from reference TRBV11-2 and TRBJ1-2, reads EAGVAQSPRYKIIEKRQSVAFWCNPISGHATLYWYQQILGQGPKLLIQFQNNGVVDDSQLPKDRFSAERLKGVDSTLKIQPAKLEDSAVYLCASSPHRAGEAGNNYGYTFGSGTRLTVV.